This T cell receptor beta chain appears in the sequencing data of a study of breast tumors, draining lymph nodes, adjacent tissues. Samples came from axillary lymph nodes draining the breast cancer. Study outcomes and limitations: The lymph node origin of tumor T cells was framed as consistent with a hypothesis, not demonstrated. The data were judged consistent with most tumor T cells coming from lymph node and expanding in tumor. Compared with lymph nodes, tumors were less diverse; compared with nontumor tissue, more. Compared with basal-like, luminal-like tumors shared significantly more repertoire with nontumor tissue.

Via MiXCR, TCRdb re-called the multiplex PCR reads, giving one row per CDR3 protein. The sample consists of some 170,000 distinct CDR3 sequences, more than 25% of them appearing once. This clonotype was counted ten times or more. Its antigen remains unidentified. V dropped 5 bases and J dropped 5 bases, with 19 bases sitting between them. The CDR3 sequence is 15 residues long. Per the germline V gene, CDR1 is LGHNA and CDR2 is YNFKEQ. The receptor's source is a female donor with breast cancer. Some clones in this sample may be carry-over from other donors' samples. Sequenced: axillary lymph node tissue. V and J are TRBV4-2 and TRBJ2-7, with D possibly being TRBD2 (6 bases). In nucleotides, the CDR3 is TGTGCCAGCAGCAACGTACCGGGGGTATTGGACGAGCAGTACTTC. Its protein product is CASSNVPGVLDEQYF.